This record covers a single T cell receptor (beta chain). Original methodology: By means of reference gene primer amplification, nucleated cell counts were estimated. Data came from immunoSEQ multiplex PCR; TCRdb stores just in-frame clones and leaves some out. The V and J calls and the clone size are those of that table, but D and trimming were determined from the DNA. Counted here are fewer than 300,000 clones, 75% to 95% occurring once; the ten biggest clones make up under 3%. Germline loops: CDR1 SGHRS, CDR2 YFSETQ. The CDR3 is 18 residues long. V was shortened by 3 bases and J by 7 bases, with 25 bases between the two germline ends. The entry originates in a study of blood T cell repertoires in COVID-19.

V is TRBV5-1 and J is TRBJ1-4; a weak D match, TRBD1 (5 bases). The clonotype originates from a person in their late teens or twenties with COVID-19, enrolled during active disease. Sequencing was performed on peripheral blood. The CDR3 sequence is CASSSGVGGGRSFEKLFF. Written as DNA, the CDR3 is TGCGCCAGCAGCTCGGGGGTCGGAGGAGGGCGTTCATTTGAAAAACTGTTTTTT.